What follows is one T cell receptor (beta chain) and its context. What it recognizes is unknown. The source of the sample is a study of cytomegalovirus exposure and HLA in healthy donors. Notes on the study in general: The dataset shows that most TCR sequences were rare, while some public TCRs occurred in many donors. Three CMV-associated chains proved CMV antigen-specific in vitro. The study dropped some indistinguishable V segments, TRBV6-2 and TRBV6-3 among them. Prediction of most subjects' HLA-A and HLA-B alleles by TCR beta sequences was reportedly accurate.

PCR was performed using 60 Vbeta and 13 Jbeta primers. Assay: immunoSEQ multiplex PCR; the TCRdb copy retains only in-frame clones and omits some. Of approximately 110,000 clones listed, around 77% are singletons. The CDR3 totals 12 residues. The germline V gene has CDR1 MNHEY and CDR2 SVGAGI. Trimming pared 8 bases from V and 12 bases from J, leaving 18 bases between. This sequence was found in a woman aged 40 to 50 in good health and CMV-seropositive. V gene TRBV6-5 combines with J gene TRBJ2-3; D possibly corresponds to TRBD2 (7 bases). Material for sequencing was PBMCs. The CDR3 protein is CASRKGGDLQYF. Here the CDR3 DNA reads TGTGCCAGCCGAAAGGGGGGGGATTTACAGTATTTT.